The clone carrying this TCR beta chain appeared many times. The antigen is not known. The source of the sample is a study of regulatory T cells in long-lasting Graves disease. Findings of the study overall: Researchers examined only peripheral blood and not thyroid tissue.

Specified time point: newly diagnosed GD, antithyroid drugs for less than 3 months. RNA isolated from PBMCs was used to make the TCR library. CDR3-region Arm-PCR and iRepertoire HTBI primers produced the TCR beta libraries. MiXCR, applied by TCRdb to the multiplex PCR reads, yields one record per CDR3 protein. The data hold some 370,000 distinct CDR3 sequences, with approximately 10% observed a single time. The CDR3 spans 14 residues. V dropped 5 bases and J dropped 2 bases, with 12 bases sitting between them. Germline CDR1 and CDR2: SEHNR and FQNEAQ (reference sequence). A further study also used this sample, focusing on T cells in Graves' hyperthyroidism and ophthalmopathy. This second study says: The TCR CDR3 was amplified in a first-round RT-PCR using the HTBI primer set.

This chain uses TRBV7-9 with TRBJ2-5; D call uncertain. This TCR derives from a young woman with Graves disease. This specimen was peripheral blood mononuclear cells (PBMCs), taken at new diagnosis, from a patient treated with antithyroid drugs. This CDR3 is CASSPPRRQETQYF. CDR3 in DNA: TGTGCCAGCAGCCCCCCCAGAAGGCAAGAGACCCAGTACTTC.